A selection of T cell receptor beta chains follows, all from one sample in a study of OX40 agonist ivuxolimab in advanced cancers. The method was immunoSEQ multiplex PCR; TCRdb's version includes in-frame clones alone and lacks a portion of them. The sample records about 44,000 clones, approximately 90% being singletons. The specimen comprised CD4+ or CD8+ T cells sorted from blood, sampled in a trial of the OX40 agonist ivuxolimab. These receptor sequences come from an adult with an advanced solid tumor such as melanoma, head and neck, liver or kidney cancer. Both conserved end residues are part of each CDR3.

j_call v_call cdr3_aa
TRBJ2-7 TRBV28 CASSLLGGAYEQYF
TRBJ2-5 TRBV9 CASSETGQRGETQYF
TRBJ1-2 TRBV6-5 CASSRDSFNYGYTF
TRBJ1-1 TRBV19 CASSDRVGTEAFF
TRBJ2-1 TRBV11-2 CASSLVPENEQFF
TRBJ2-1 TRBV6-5 CASMGQGEEYNEQFF
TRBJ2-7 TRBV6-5 CASRDPSGGPYEQYF
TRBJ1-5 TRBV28 CASSRWQGDSNQPQHF
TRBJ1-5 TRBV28 CASSPRGGRNQPQHF
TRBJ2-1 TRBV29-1 CSASGGGMYEQFF
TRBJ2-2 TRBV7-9 CASSASGANTGELFF
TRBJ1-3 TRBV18 CASSLPGTGNTIYF
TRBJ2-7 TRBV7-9 CASSLGPGGPKYEQYF
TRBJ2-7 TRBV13 CASSSGTASYEQYF
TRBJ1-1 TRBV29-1 CSVPGTGGTEAFF
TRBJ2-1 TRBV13 CASSLSRVPSYNEQFF
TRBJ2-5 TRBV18 CASSPEQAMGETQYF
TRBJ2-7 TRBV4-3 CASSSFPTSGGYEQYF
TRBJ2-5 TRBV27 CASSFSSGVGETQYF
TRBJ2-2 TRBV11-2 CASPLHRANTGELFF
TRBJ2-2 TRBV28 CASRRQAEANTGELFF
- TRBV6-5 CASSYSDRAVNEQYF
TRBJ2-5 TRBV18 CASSPRGGDRLFGQETQYF
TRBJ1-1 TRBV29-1 CSVGGTDTEAFF
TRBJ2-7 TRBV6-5 CASRPTLGARGEQYF
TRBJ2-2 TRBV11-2 CASSLWASTNTGELFF
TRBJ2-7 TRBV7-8 CASSPGPSSYEQYF
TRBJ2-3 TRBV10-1 CASSENQRGGTQYF
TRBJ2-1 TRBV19 CASSIRPGGSYNEQFF
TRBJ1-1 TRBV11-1 CASSLGVPEAFF
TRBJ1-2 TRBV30 CAWSGTPGEGYTF
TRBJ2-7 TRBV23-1 CASSQLDRGNPQYF
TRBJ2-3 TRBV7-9 CASSGDFRDTQYF
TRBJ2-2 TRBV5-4 CASSQGSGELFF
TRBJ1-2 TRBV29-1 CSVEGEDGLLGRDYTF
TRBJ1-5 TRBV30 CAWSEGYSNQPQHF
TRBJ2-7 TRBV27 CASSPAAGPTYEQYF
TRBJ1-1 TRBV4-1 CASSSPALEAFF
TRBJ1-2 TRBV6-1 CASSEGSGYGYTF
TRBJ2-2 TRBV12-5 CASGFETNDGELFF
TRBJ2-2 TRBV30 CAWISGAGELFF
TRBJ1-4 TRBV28 CASSSSPGSSNEKLFF
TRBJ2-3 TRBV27 CASKGATDTQYF
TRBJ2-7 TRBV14 CASSQGQGGYEQYF
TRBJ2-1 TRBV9 CASSAGGGNYNEQFF
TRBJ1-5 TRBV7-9 CASSLTGLYQPQHF
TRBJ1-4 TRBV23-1 CASSHPGGNEKLFF
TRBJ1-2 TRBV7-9 CASRLGAGGYTF
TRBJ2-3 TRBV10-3 CAISGTRGSTDTQYF
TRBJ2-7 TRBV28 CASLGGEQYF
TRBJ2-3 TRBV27 CASSLFSGFDTQYF
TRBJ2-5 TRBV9 CASSVEGDRSETQYF
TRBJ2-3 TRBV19 CASSILEESTDTQYF
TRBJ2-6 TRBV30 CAWSDPDGLSGANVLTF